The clone carrying this TCR beta chain appeared once. Trimming shortened V by 2 bases and J by 8 bases, and 10 bases separated the two germline ends. CDR3 length: 12 residues. CDR1 and CDR2 from the germline V gene are KGHSH and LQKENI. TCRdb's table, derived via immunoSEQ multiplex PCR, lists solely in-frame clones and lacks some. The table lists about 22,000 clones, approximately 90% of them singletons. This sample was taken from a study of T cell changes during pregnancy in multiple sclerosis. This material consisted of CD4+ T cells from peripheral blood mononuclear cells, taken after pregnancy. This sequence originates from a female donor in good health, enrolled as a control in a pregnancy study. The V gene is TRBV18, the J gene TRBJ2-7, with D perhaps TRBD2 (6 bases). For the CDR3, the DNA is TGTGCCAGCTCACCATATGGGGGGAAGCAGTACTTC. Residues: CASSPYGGKQYF. Supplemented by reference TRBV18 and TRBJ2-7, the full variable domain reads NAGVMQNPRHLVRRRGQEARLRCSPMKGHSHVYWYRQLPEEGLKFMVYLQKENIIDESGMPKERFSAEFPKEGPSILRIQQVVRGDSAAYFCASSPYGGKQYFGPGTRLTVT.